Below are 11 T cell receptor beta chains sequenced from a single sample in a study of blood T cell repertoires in COVID-19. TCRdb's table, derived via immunoSEQ multiplex PCR, lists solely in-frame clones and lacks some. Counted here are 300,000 or so clones, 91% occurring once; the ten biggest clones make up over 2%. Specimen: peripheral blood. These receptors came from a woman aged 25 to 39 with COVID-19, enrolled during active disease.

This clone came up a few times. The J gene is TRBJ2-7, the V gene TRBV12-5; D may be TRBD2 (5 bases). The CDR3 is made up of 14 amino acids. The V gene lost 6 bases and the J gene lost 1 base, with 13 bases spanning the gap. Germline V gives CDR1 LGHNT, CDR2 FRNRAP. The CDR3: CASGTGERSYEQYF. Here the CDR3 DNA reads TGTGCTAGTGGCACTGGGGAGAGATCCTACGAGCAGTACTTC.

The CDR3: CASSLSRTGVLHEKLFF. CDR3 DNA sequence: TGTGCCAGCAGTTTATCGCGGACAGGGGTTTTACATGAAAAACTGTTTTTT. This chain uses TRBV27 with TRBJ1-4; 9 bases match TRBD1. The CDR3 contains 17 residues. The trim removed 0 bases at V and 6 bases at J, leaving 8 bases unmatched. Germline-derived CDR1 and CDR2 are MNHEY and SMNVEV (reference sequence). Full variable domain (outside the CDR3, taken from reference TRBV27 and TRBJ1-4): EAQVTQNPRYLITVTGKKLTVTCSQNMNHEYMSWYRQDPGLGLRQIYYSMNVEVTDKGDVPEGYKVSRKEKRNFPLILESPSPNQTSLYFCASSLSRTGVLHEKLFFGSGTQLSVL.

This chain links TRBV11-2 with TRBJ2-1; no clear D gene. Germline-derived CDR1 and CDR2 are SGHAT and FQNNGV. CDR3 length equals 15 residues. V gave up 1 base and J gave up 10 bases, with 17 bases separating them. Written as DNA, the CDR3 is TGTGCCAGCAGCTTAGTTTTGCTAGGTAAGGAGGAGCAGTTCTTC. It specifies CASSLVLLGKEEQFF.

The genes are TRBV6-5 and TRBJ1-5, with D maybe TRBD1 (5 bases). V lost 7 bases and J lost 4, with 11 bases in between. The CDR3 totals 13 residues. Germline loops: CDR1 MNHEY, CDR2 SVGAGI. The CDR3 reads CASTGEANQPQHF. CDR3 nucleotide sequence: TGTGCCAGCACGGGGGAAGCAAATCAGCCCCAGCATTTT.

This chain uses TRBV12-3 or TRBV12-4 with TRBJ2-7, with TRBD2 matching over 9 bases. The ends lost 6 bases at V and 9 bases at J; junction bases unmatched: 9. CDR3 length equals 13 residues. The DNA of the CDR3 is TGTGCCAGCAGCATTAGCGGGGGCGCCGGGCAGTACTTC. It is translated as CASSISGGAGQYF.

The V call is TRBV27, the J call TRBJ2-7; D gene uncertain. CDR3 size: 13 residues. V lost 4 bases and J lost 1, with 8 bases in between. The germline V gene encodes CDR1 MNHEY and CDR2 SMNVEV (reference sequence). CDR3 amino acids: CASSSGPSYEQYF. For the CDR3, the DNA is TGTGCCAGCAGTTCCGGTCCTTCCTACGAGCAGTACTTC.

J is TRBJ2-3 and V is TRBV19; perhaps TRBD1 as D (6 bases). The CDR3 extends over 12 amino acids. V was trimmed by 4 bases and J by 6 bases, leaving 8 bases between them. Germline V CDR1 and CDR2: LNHDA, SQIVND (reference sequence). CDR3 sequence (DNA): TGTGCCAGTAGTACCAGGGGTGATACGCAGTATTTT. As protein: CASSTRGDTQYF.

The V and J genes are TRBV7-9 and TRBJ2-2; 9 nucleotides match TRBD1. Germline assignment: CDR1 SEHNR and CDR2 FQNEAQ (reference sequence). With V trimmed by 5 bases and J by 3 bases, 7 bases remained unmatched. This CDR3 is 16 amino acids long. CDR3 nucleotides: TGTGCCAGCAGCCACGGGACAGGGTATGACACCGGGGAGCTGTTTTTT. It encodes CASSHGTGYDTGELFF.

The chain combines TRBV7-2 with TRBJ1-5, with D possibly TRBD1 on 6 matching bases. CDR3 length equals 16 residues. Per the germline V gene, CDR1 is SGHTA and CDR2 is FQGNSA. V was shortened by 1 base and J by 0 bases, with 10 bases between the two germline ends. CDR3 amino acids: CASSLVGGASNQPQHF. In nucleotides, the CDR3 is TGTGCCAGCAGCTTAGTAGGGGGGGCTAGCAATCAGCCCCAGCATTTT. The variable domain in full, completed from reference TRBV7-2 and TRBJ1-5, reads GAGVSQSPSNKVTEKGKDVELRCDPISGHTALYWYRQSLGQGLEFLIYFQGNSAPDKSGLPSDRFSAERTGGSVSTLTIQRTQQEDSAVYLCASSLVGGASNQPQHFGDGTRLSIL.

This clone was detected only a few times. The chain carries TRBV7-2 and TRBJ2-7; TRBD2 agrees at 12 bases. CDR1 is SGHTA and CDR2 is FQGNSA in the germline V gene. Trimming at V came to 6 bases and at J to 3 bases, leaving 3 bases not matched to a gene. The CDR3 is 14 residues long. CDR3 sequence reads: CASRPGLAGYEQYF. In nucleotides, the CDR3 is TGTGCCAGCAGACCGGGACTAGCGGGCTACGAGCAGTACTTC. The entire variable domain, with the rest obtained from reference TRBV7-2 and TRBJ2-7, is as follows: GAGVSQSPSNKVTEKGKDVELRCDPISGHTALYWYRQSLGQGLEFLIYFQGNSAPDKSGLPSDRFSAERTGGSVSTLTIQRTQQEDSAVYLCASRPGLAGYEQYFGPGTRLTVT.

The chain carries TRBV15 and TRBJ1-5; the D is unclear. Trimming removed 1 base from V and 2 bases from J, with 12 bases in between. The CDR3 extends over 16 amino acids. Germline V CDR1 and CDR2: LNHNV, YYDKDF (reference sequence). The CDR3 DNA is TGTGCCACCAGCAGAGCGGACGTGGGAGGCAATCAGCCCCAGCATTTT. This translates into CATSRADVGGNQPQHF.